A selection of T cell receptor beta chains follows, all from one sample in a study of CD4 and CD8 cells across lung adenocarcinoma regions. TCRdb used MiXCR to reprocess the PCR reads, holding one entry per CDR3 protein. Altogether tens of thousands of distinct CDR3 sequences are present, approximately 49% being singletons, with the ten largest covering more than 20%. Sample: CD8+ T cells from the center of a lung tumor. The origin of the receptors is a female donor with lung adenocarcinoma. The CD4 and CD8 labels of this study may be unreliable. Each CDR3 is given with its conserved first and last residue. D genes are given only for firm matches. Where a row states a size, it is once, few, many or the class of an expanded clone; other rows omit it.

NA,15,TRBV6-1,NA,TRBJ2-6,CASSDRRHGSNVQSF,TGTGCCAGCAGTGACAGGCGGCATGGGTCCAACGTGCAGTCCTTC
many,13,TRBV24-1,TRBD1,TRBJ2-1,CATSQGARDEQFF,TGTGCCACTTCTCAGGGGGCTAGGGATGAGCAGTTCTTC
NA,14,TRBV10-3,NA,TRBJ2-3,CAGTGARGPDTQYF,TGTGCGGGCACCGGGGCGCGTGGGCCAGATACGCAGTATTTT
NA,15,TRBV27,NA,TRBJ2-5,CARGIGGSGPDTQYF,TGTGCCAGGGGGATCGGGGGTAGCGGCCCAGATACCCAGTACTTC
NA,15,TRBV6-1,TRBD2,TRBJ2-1,CASSAGLAGVYEQFF,TGTGCCAGCAGTGCCGGACTAGCGGGAGTTTATGAGCAGTTCTTC
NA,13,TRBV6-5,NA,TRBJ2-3,CASSYGTQETQYF,TGTGCCAGCAGTTACGGGACACAAGAGACCCAGTATTTT
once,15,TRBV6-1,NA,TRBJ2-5,CARGHGGRAQETQYF,TGTGCCAGGGGGCACGGGGGCCGCGCCCAAGAGACCCAGTACTTC
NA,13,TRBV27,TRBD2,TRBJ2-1,CASRPSGGREQFF,TGTGCCAGCAGACCCTCCGGGGGGAGGGAACAGTTCTTC
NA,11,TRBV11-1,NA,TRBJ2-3,CASRITETQYF,TGCGCCAGCCGCATTACAGAGACGCAGTATTTT
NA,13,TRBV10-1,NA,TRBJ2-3,CARGGGDTNTQYF,TGCGCCAGGGGAGGGGGTGACACAAATACGCAGTATTTC
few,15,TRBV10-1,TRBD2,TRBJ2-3,CASSEWLADTDTQYF,TGCGCCAGCAGTGAATGGCTAGCGGACACAGATACGCAGTATTTT
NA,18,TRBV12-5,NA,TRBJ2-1,CASGLVRDFSSSYNEQFF,TGTGCTAGTGGTTTGGTAAGGGACTTTTCTAGCTCCTACAATGAGCAGTTCTTC
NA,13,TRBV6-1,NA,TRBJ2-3,CASRCQEEETQYF,TGTGCCAGCAGGTGCCAGGAGGAAGAGACCCAGTATTTT
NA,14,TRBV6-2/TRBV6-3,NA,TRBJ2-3,CASSYPPRVDTQYF,TGTGCCAGCAGTTATCCTCCTCGCGTGGATACGCAGTATTTT
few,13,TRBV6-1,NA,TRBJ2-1,CASSEGTVNEQFF,TGTGCCAGCAGTGAAGGGACAGTTAATGAGCAGTTCTTC
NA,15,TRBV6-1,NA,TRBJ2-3,CASKAAMWAKDMQYF,TGTGCCAGCAAAGCGGCGATGTGGGCCAAAGATATGCAGTATTTC
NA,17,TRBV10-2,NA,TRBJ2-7,CASSAGIGAGGADMQYF,TGCGCCAGCAGTGCGGGGATCGGGGCGGGTGGGGCAGATATGCAGTACTTC
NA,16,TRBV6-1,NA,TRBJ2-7,CASSEEGGWATDTQYF,TGTGCCAGCAGTGAAGAGGGGGGATGGGCCACAGATACGCAGTACTTC
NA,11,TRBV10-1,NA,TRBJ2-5,CASSRPKGQYF,TGCGCCAGCAGCCGTCCTAAGGGGCAGTACTTC
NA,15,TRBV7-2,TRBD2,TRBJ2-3,CASSLTSGITDTQYF,TGTGCCAGCAGTTTGACTAGCGGGATCACAGATACGCAGTATTTT
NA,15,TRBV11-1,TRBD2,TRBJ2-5,CASTLGLAGIETQYF,TGTGCCAGCACCTTGGGACTAGCGGGAATAGAGACCCAGTACTTC
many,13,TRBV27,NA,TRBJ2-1,CASSSSPVNEQFF,TGTGCCAGCAGTTCCTCTCCTGTCAATGAGCAGTTCTTC
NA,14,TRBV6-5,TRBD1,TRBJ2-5,CASSYVRGQETQYF,TGTGCCAGCAGTTACGTCAGGGGGCAAGAGACCCAGTACTTC
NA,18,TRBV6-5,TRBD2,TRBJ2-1,CASSYSRHREGTRDEQFF,TGTGCCAGCAGTTACTCGAGGCATCGGGAGGGCACTCGGGATGAGCAGTTCTTC
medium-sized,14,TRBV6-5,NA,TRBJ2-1,CASLRGYSYNEQFF,TGTGCCAGCCTCAGAGGTTACTCCTACAATGAGCAGTTCTTC
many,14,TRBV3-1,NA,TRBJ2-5,CASSDLQGRETQYF,TGTGCCAGCAGCGACCTACAGGGGAGGGAGACCCAGTACTTC
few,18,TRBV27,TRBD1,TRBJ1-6,CASSKRRDRGYYNSPLHF,TGTGCCAGCAGTAAACGGCGGGACAGGGGTTACTATAATTCACCCCTCCACTTT
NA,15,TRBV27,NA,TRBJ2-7,CASRPGVGVTDTQYF,TGTGCCAGCAGGCCGGGGGTAGGAGTCACAGATACGCAGTACTTC
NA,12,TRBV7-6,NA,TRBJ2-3,CASSFGGDTQYF,TGTGCCAGCAGCTTTGGAGGAGATACGCAGTATTTT
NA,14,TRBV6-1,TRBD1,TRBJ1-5,CASSPDRVGQPQHF,TGTGCCAGCAGTCCCGACAGGGTTGGGCAGCCCCAGCATTTT
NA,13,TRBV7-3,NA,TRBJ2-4,CARGLLAKNMQYF,TGTGCCAGGGGCCTGTTAGCCAAAAACATGCAGTACTTC
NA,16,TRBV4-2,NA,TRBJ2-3,CASSQDLGLATDTQYF,TGTGCCAGCAGCCAAGATCTGGGGCTAGCCACAGATACGCAGTATTTT
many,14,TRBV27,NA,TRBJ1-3,CASKVGHSGNTIYF,TGTGCCAGCAAGGTCGGACACTCTGGAAACACCATATATTTT
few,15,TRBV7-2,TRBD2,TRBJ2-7,CASSPGSSGRAGQYF,TGTGCCAGCAGCCCCGGGAGTAGCGGGAGGGCCGGGCAGTACTTC
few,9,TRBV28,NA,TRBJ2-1,CAQIIKKKF,TGTGCCCAGATAATTAAAAAAAAATTT
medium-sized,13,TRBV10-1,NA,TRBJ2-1,CASSEFSGQEQFF,TGCGCCAGCAGTGAGTTTTCAGGCCAAGAGCAGTTCTTC
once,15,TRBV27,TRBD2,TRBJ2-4,CASSPGGGDQNTQYF,TGTGCCAGCAGTCCCGGGGGGGGAGACCAAAACACTCAGTACTTC
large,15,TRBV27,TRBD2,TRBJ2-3,CASRRGDFSTDTQYF,TGTGCCAGCAGGCGGGGGGACTTTTCCACAGATACGCAGTATTTT
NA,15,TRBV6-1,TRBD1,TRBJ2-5,CASSGSRDREETQYF,TGTGCCAGCAGTGGATCCCGGGACAGGGAAGAGACCCAGTACTTC
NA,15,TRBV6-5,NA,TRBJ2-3,CASSYGSGEPDTQYF,TGTGCCAGCAGTTACGGGTCAGGGGAACCAGATACCCAGTATTTC
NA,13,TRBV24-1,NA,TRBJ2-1,CATSRPDQETQFF,TGTGCCACCAGTAGGCCCGACCAAGAGACCCAGTTCTTC
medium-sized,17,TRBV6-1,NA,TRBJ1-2,CASSATTGSRPNYGYTF,TGTGCCAGCAGCGCCACGACAGGATCAAGGCCGAACTATGGCTACACCTTC
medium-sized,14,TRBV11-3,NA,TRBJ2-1,CASSSPISYNEQFF,TGTGCCAGCAGCTCCCCCATAAGCTACAATGAGCAGTTCTTC
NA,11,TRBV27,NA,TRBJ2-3,CASGPKNTQYF,TGTGCCAGCGGTCCTAAAAACACTCAGTATTTT
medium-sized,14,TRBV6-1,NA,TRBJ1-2,CASSVNTINYGYTF,TGTGCCAGCAGTGTCAACACGATTAACTATGGCTACACCTTC
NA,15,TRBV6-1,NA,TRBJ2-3,CARSEGLSATNIQYF,TGTGCCCGCAGTGAGGGGCTGTCGGCCACAAACATTCAGTATTTC
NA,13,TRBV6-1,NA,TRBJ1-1,CASSEAENTEAFF,TGTGCCAGCAGTGAAGCAGAGAACACTGAAGCTTTCTTT
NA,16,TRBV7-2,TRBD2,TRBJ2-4,CASSLSGGATYNEQYF,TGTGCCAGCAGCTTATCCGGGGGGGCCACCTACAATGAGCAGTACTTC
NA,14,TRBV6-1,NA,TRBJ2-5,CASSGGRGLGTQYF,TGTGCCAGCAGTGGGGGCCGTGGCTTAGGTACGCAGTACTTC
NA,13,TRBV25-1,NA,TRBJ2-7,CASHIRPSYEQYF,TGTGCCAGCCACATCAGGCCATCCTACGAGCAGTACTTC
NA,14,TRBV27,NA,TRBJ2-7,CASGRGQGTETQYF,TGTGCCAGCGGGCGAGGTCAGGGCACAGAGACGCAGTACTTC
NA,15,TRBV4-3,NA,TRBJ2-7,CASSQERAVTREQYF,TGCGCCAGCAGCCAAGAGAGGGCAGTAACTAGGGAGCAGTACTTC
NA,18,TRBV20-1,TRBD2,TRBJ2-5,CSARPPWATSGSQETQYF,TGCAGTGCAAGGCCGCCCTGGGCAACTAGCGGGTCCCAAGAGACCCAGTACTTC
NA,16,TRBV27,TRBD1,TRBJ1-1,CASSPRTGYDSTEAFF,TGTGCCAGCAGTCCGAGGACAGGGTACGATAGCACTGAAGCTTTCTTT
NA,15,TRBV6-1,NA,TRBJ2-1,CATQKRPEYMNEQFF,TGTGCCACCCAGAAGAGGCCGGAGTACATGAATGAGCAGTTCTTC
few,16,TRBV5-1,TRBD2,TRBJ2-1,CASSLKWAGDYNEQFF,TGCGCCAGCAGCTTGAAGTGGGCGGGAGACTACAATGAGCAGTTCTTC
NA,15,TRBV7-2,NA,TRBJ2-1,CASSFPGTTSYEQFF,TGTGCCAGCAGCTTCCCCGGGACAACCTCCTACGAGCAGTTCTTC
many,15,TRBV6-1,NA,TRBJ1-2,CASSEAVGDRTRYTF,TGTGCCAGCAGTGAAGCGGTCGGTGACCGGACCCGCTACACCTTC
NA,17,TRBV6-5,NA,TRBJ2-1,CASSYSSGVGDYGELFF,TGTGCCAGCAGTTACTCAAGTGGGGTCGGGGATTACGGGGAGCTGTTCTTT
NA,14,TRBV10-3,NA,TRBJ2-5,CAGIGSRDPETQYF,TGTGCGGGGATCGGGTCTCGTGACCCAGAGACGCAGTACTTC